This is a list of T cell receptor beta chains from one sample in a study of T cells after yellow fever vaccination. TCRdb itself ran the 5' RACE reads through MiXCR, one entry per CDR3 protein. The data show hundreds of thousands of distinct CDR3 sequences, with roughly 13% seen just once and more than 12% held by the top ten. The starting material was PBMCs, obtained on the day of the yellow fever booster vaccination. The receptors shown here come from a man between 25 and 39 years old who received the YFV17D yellow fever vaccine. Each CDR3 is given with its conserved first and last residue. A D gene is named only where the DNA matches it firmly. Not every row has a clone size; where given, it reads once, few, many or a size class.

abundance	v_gene	d_gene	j_gene	CDR3nt	CDR3aa
few	TRBV7-2	TRBD2	TRBJ2-1	TGTGCCAGCAGCCCAGGACTAGCGGGAACCTACAATGAGCAGTTCTTC	CASSPGLAGTYNEQFF
-	TRBV7-8	TRBD1	TRBJ2-5	TGTGCCAGCAGCCCGAGGGGACAGGTCCAAGAGACCCAGTACTTC	CASSPRGQVQETQYF
-	TRBV3-1	TRBD2	TRBJ2-5	TGTGCCAGCAGCCCTATGGGGACTAGGCCGCAAGAGACCCAGTACTTC	CASSPMGTRPQETQYF
-	TRBV7-9	-	TRBJ1-1	TGTGCCAGCAGCTTAAGTCAGGGAAATGAAGCTTTCTTT	CASSLSQGNEAFF
-	TRBV5-1	-	TRBJ2-7	TGCGCCAGCAGCGCAACCGGGACTTCCCCCTACGAGCAGTACTTC	CASSATGTSPYEQYF
few	TRBV7-2	TRBD1	TRBJ2-3	TGTGCCAGCAGCTTGTCGGGGACAGCCACAGATACGCAGTATTTT	CASSLSGTATDTQYF
-	TRBV7-2	-	TRBJ2-1	TGTGCCAGCAGCTTAGATTACGGGAGCTACAATGAGCAGTTCTTC	CASSLDYGSYNEQFF
-	TRBV7-9	-	TRBJ2-1	TGTGCCAGCAGCTCACCCTGGGGCTGGGGAAACAATGAGCAGTTCTTC	CASSSPWGWGNNEQFF
many	TRBV5-1	-	TRBJ1-3	TGCGCCAGCAGCTTGGACTCTGGAAACACCATATATTTT	CASSLDSGNTIYF
many	TRBV12-3/TRBV12-4	-	TRBJ2-3	TGTGCCAGCAGTCTCCCGGATACAGATACGCAGTATTTT	CASSLPDTDTQYF
-	TRBV24-1	-	TRBJ2-5	TGTGCCACCAGTGATGGGGGGTGGGGGAGCGAACAAGAGACCCAGTACTTC	CATSDGGWGSEQETQYF
-	TRBV29-1	TRBD2	TRBJ2-7	TGCAGCGTTGAACTACTAGCGGGAGGGCGGCAGTACTTC	CSVELLAGGRQYF
-	TRBV19	-	TRBJ2-3	TGTGCCAGTAGTCTAGGTGGGCGGGCCTCCATCGATACGCAGTATTTT	CASSLGGRASIDTQYF
-	TRBV7-9	TRBD2	TRBJ2-1	TGTGCCAGCGGGGGAGGGCCTTACAATGAGCAGTTCTTC	CASGGGPYNEQFF
many	TRBV20-1	-	TRBJ1-3	TGCAGTGCTCGCGTGCCGGGTTCTGGAAACACCATATATTTT	CSARVPGSGNTIYF
few	TRBV30	TRBD1	TRBJ2-1	TGTGCCAGAGCACAGGGGGCGTTTGGCGGTGAGCAGTTCTTC	CARAQGAFGGEQFF
few	TRBV18	TRBD2	TRBJ2-7	TGTGCCAGCTCACCACCGGGGAGCCTAGCGGGAGAGCTCGAGCAGTACTTC	CASSPPGSLAGELEQYF
-	TRBV20-1	TRBD2	TRBJ2-7	TGCAGTGCTAGACTAGCGGGAGATTACGAGCAGTACTTC	CSARLAGDYEQYF
-	TRBV27	-	TRBJ2-1	TGTGCCAGCAGTTTCCTTGGGGTGGGGGAAGGTGAGCAGTTCTTC	CASSFLGVGEGEQFF
-	TRBV7-7	TRBD2	TRBJ2-1	TGTGCTAGCAGCTTAGGTCTAGCGGGGGATGTCGAGCAGTTCTTC	CASSLGLAGDVEQFF
-	TRBV29-1	TRBD2	TRBJ2-3	TGCAGCGTTGAAGCTGGCGGGAGAACAGATACGCAGTATTTT	CSVEAGGRTDTQYF
-	TRBV7-2	TRBD2	TRBJ2-6	TGTGCCAGCAGCTTAGCGCTCCGCGGGGGCTCTGGGGCCAACGTCCTGACTTTC	CASSLALRGGSGANVLTF
-	TRBV28	-	TRBJ2-5	TGTGCCAGCAGTCCCCCGGAACGAGCGACCCAGTACTTC	CASSPPERATQYF
few	TRBV7-2	-	TRBJ2-5	TGTGCCAGCAGCTTAGGCAGCGGCTACCAAGAGACCCAGTACTTC	CASSLGSGYQETQYF
-	TRBV7-6	TRBD2	TRBJ2-1	TGTGCCAGCAGCTTCCCAAGCGGGAGAACGGGCAATGAGCAGTTCTTC	CASSFPSGRTGNEQFF
few	TRBV5-1	-	TRBJ1-2	TGCGCCAGCAGGGATACCGGGGGGGAAGGCTACACCTTC	CASRDTGGEGYTF
few	TRBV4-3	TRBD1	TRBJ2-3	TGCGCCAGCAGCCACAACAGGGGAAGCACAGATACGCAGTATTTT	CASSHNRGSTDTQYF
few	TRBV5-4	TRBD1	TRBJ2-7	TGTGCCAGCAGCCATCAGGACAGGAGCTCCTACGAGCAGTACTTC	CASSHQDRSSYEQYF
-	TRBV29-1	TRBD2	TRBJ2-3	TGCAGCGTTGGAATGACTAGCGGGAGGGGTTCAGGGAATACGCAGTATTTT	CSVGMTSGRGSGNTQYF
-	TRBV7-2	-	TRBJ1-5	TGTGCCAGCAGCCTAACATCGGCCCCGCGAAGGGCGCCCCAGCATTTT	CASSLTSAPRRAPQHF
many	TRBV11-3	-	TRBJ2-1	TGTGCCAGCAGCTTTTCTAGTAACAATGAGCAGTTCTTC	CASSFSSNNEQFF